This T cell receptor (beta chain) was profiled in a study of cytomegalovirus exposure and HLA in healthy donors. Donors were nominally healthy when sampled, though unrecorded immune exposures were likely. Primers: 60 Vbeta forward and 13 Jbeta reverse. Original analysis: It was a later analysis that counted tens of millions of unique TCR beta chains, of which around 11 million were shared. Clones were sequenced by immunoSEQ multiplex PCR, and TCRdb holds only the in-frame ones, with some missing. V and J calls and clone size follow that table, whereas D and trimming were derived from the DNA. The sample yields 190,000 or so clones, roughly 78% seen once. This CDR3 spans 14 amino acids. With 2 bases removed from V and 7 bases from J, the gap between germline ends came to 15 bases. CDR1 MNHNS and CDR2 SASEGT come from the germline V gene.

Sequencing was performed on PBMCs. The chain links TRBV6-1 to TRBJ2-7, with D possibly matching TRBD1 (7 bases). The sequence was obtained from a girl under 18 in good health and CMV-seropositive. The CDR3 sequence: CASSEIRQGGEQYF. The CDR3 DNA sequence: TGTGCCAGCAGTGAAATCCGACAGGGAGGTGAGCAGTACTTC.